The 11 T cell receptor beta chains reported below all come from one sample, sequenced in a study of OX40 agonist ivuxolimab in advanced cancers. TCRdb's copy holds only in-frame clones and misses some; the assay was immunoSEQ multiplex PCR. Here the sample spans approximately 70,000 clones, 86% being singletons. This material consisted of CD4+ or CD8+ T cells sorted from blood, taken in a trial of the OX40 agonist ivuxolimab. Receptor source: an adult with an advanced solid tumor such as melanoma, head and neck, liver or kidney cancer.

V is TRBV2 and J is TRBJ2-1; a possible D gene is TRBD2 (5 bases). CDR1 SNHLY and CDR2 FYNNEI come from the germline V gene. This CDR3 contains 11 residues. Trimming removed 5 bases at V and 9 bases at J, with 8 bases between. CDR3 region: CASSRETEQFF. DNA of the CDR3: TGTGCCAGCAGTCGGGAAACTGAGCAGTTCTTC.

This sequence joins TRBV4-2 and TRBJ1-6; no clear D. Trimming shortened V by 1 base and J by 9 bases, and 10 bases separated the two germline ends. Germline loops: CDR1 LGHNA, CDR2 YNFKEQ. The CDR3 is 14 amino acids. The CDR3 coding sequence is TGTGCCAGCAGCCAAGGGGGTATCGGTTCACCCCTCCACTTT. It translates to CASSQGGIGSPLHF.

This clone is a singleton in its sample. The chain is built from TRBV6-6 and TRBJ2-4; 10 positions match TRBD1. Germline CDR1 is MNHNY and CDR2 is SVGAGI (reference sequence). The ends lost 7 bases at V and 1 base at J; junction bases unmatched: 1. CDR3 size: 14 residues. The CDR3 spells CASKGQGAKNIQYF. CDR3 sequence (DNA): TGTGCCAGCAAGGGACAGGGGGCCAAAAACATTCAGTACTTC.

This clone was detected once. V is TRBV5-4 and J is TRBJ2-7, with 8 bases lining up with TRBD2. CDR3 length equals 15 residues. The germline V gene has CDR1 SGHNT and CDR2 YYREEE (reference sequence). The V segment lost 0 bases and the J segment 7 bases; nucleotides outside the gene matches: 9. The CDR3 loop reads CASSLAGGAVGEQYF. CDR3 DNA: TGTGCCAGCAGCTTGGCCGGGGGGGCCGTGGGTGAGCAGTACTTC. The full variable domain, rest sourced from reference TRBV5-4 and TRBJ2-7, is ETGVTQSPTHLIKTRGQQVTLRCSSQSGHNTVSWYQQALGQGPQFIFQYYREEENGRGNFPPRFSGLQFPNYSSELNVNALELDDSALYLCASSLAGGAVGEQYFGPGTRLTVT.

The J gene is TRBJ1-5, the V gene TRBV7-9; D remains unclear. The V end was cut by 4 bases, the J end by 6 bases, with 16 bases between. The CDR3 spans 15 residues. Germline lookup yields CDR1 SEHNR and CDR2 FQNEAQ (reference sequence). CDR3 sequence reads: CASSSRTERGQPQHF. CDR3 nucleotide sequence: TGTGCCAGCAGCTCGAGGACTGAGCGAGGTCAGCCCCAGCATTTT.

The chain combines TRBV28 with TRBJ1-5, with D hard to call. The V gene lost 6 bases and the J gene lost 0 bases, with 6 bases spanning the gap. The V gene's germline CDR1 is MDHEN and CDR2 SYDVKM. This CDR3 spans 13 amino acids. The CDR3 coding sequence is TGTGCCAGCAGAATTTATAGCAATCAGCCCCAGCATTTT. Its translation is CASRIYSNQPQHF.

This chain uses TRBV25-1 with TRBJ2-3; D is uncertain. V lost 3 bases and J 2 bases, leaving 12 bases between the germline ends. Germline V lookup: CDR1 MGHDK, CDR2 SYGVNS. This CDR3 region has 15 residues. The CDR3 DNA reads as TGTGCCAGCAGTGATCCTAGAGTTCCCACAGATACGCAGTATTTT. This codes for CASSDPRVPTDTQYF.

The chain couples TRBV9 to TRBJ1-2; D gene uncertain. V lost 0 bases and J lost 7, with 13 bases in between. This CDR3 has 14 residues. Germline CDR1 and CDR2: SGDLS and YYNGEE. CDR3 in DNA: TGTGCCAGCAGCGTAGATGTCAAATCGGGTGGCTACACCTTC. Translation: CASSVDVKSGGYTF.

The chain uses TRBV6-1 and TRBJ1-5; D remains unclear. This CDR3 has 14 residues. V lost 4 bases and J lost 4, with 11 bases in between. Looked up from germline, CDR1 is MNHNS and CDR2 is SASEGT. For the CDR3, the DNA is TGTGCCAGCAGTGGGTTGTACAAGAATCAGCCCCAGCATTTT. Translation: CASSGLYKNQPQHF.

Within the sample, this clone is medium-sized. The rearrangement uses TRBV2 and TRBJ2-7, with D perhaps matching TRBD2 (6 bases). The CDR3 has 14 amino acids. In germline, CDR1 is SNHLY, CDR2 FYNNEI. Trimming took 4 bases from V and 5 from J, leaving 15 bases between them. This chain's CDR3 is CASSATRRAHEQYF. DNA of the CDR3: TGTGCCAGCAGTGCGACTAGGAGGGCCCACGAGCAGTACTTC.

CDR3 bases: TGTGCCAGCAGCTTGGACAGGGGACCCTACAATGAGCAGTTCTTC. Protein product: CASSLDRGPYNEQFF. The V call is TRBV7-2, the J call TRBJ2-1; 9 bases align to TRBD1. This CDR3 comprises 15 residues. Germline V gives CDR1 SGHTA, CDR2 FQGNSA. After removal of 3 bases from V and 2 bases from J, the junction contained 2 bases not matched to a gene.